The T cell receptor (beta chain) under discussion was sequenced for a study of blood T cell repertoires in COVID-19. Turning to the study itself: Samples representing acute and convalescent COVID-19 were sourced from the United States, Italy and Spain. In each case, the material was cDNA or gDNA derived from T cells, B-cell-depleted T cells, or PBMCs.

V dropped 0 bases and J dropped 4 bases, with 11 bases sitting between them. CDR1 SGHRS and CDR2 YFSETQ come from the germline V gene. This CDR3 region has 14 residues. Authors' processing steps: Researchers report that nucleated cell counts were estimated from reference gene primer amplification. Sequenced by immunoSEQ multiplex PCR; TCRdb stores in-frame clones only, minus some. V and J calls and clone size are as listed in that table; D and trimming were resolved from the DNA. The sample consists of 250,000 to 300,000 clones, 80% to 90% of them appearing once. The TCR sequence derives from a woman aged 70-85 years with acute or convalescent COVID-19. The specimen was peripheral blood. The V gene is TRBV5-1, the J gene TRBJ2-7; D possibly corresponds to TRBD1 (6 bases). CDR3 sequence: CASSLAPQGYEQYF. The DNA of the CDR3 is TGCGCCAGCAGCTTGGCCCCGCAGGGGTACGAGCAGTACTTC.